The 14 T cell receptor beta chains in this list originate from one sample, sequenced in a study of long-term antiretroviral therapy in people with HIV. Run at survey level, the immunoSEQ assay was version v3.0. Measured with immunoSEQ multiplex PCR; TCRdb has only the in-frame clones, and not every one. The table lists about 25,000 clones, about 86% of them singletons. The sample in question was unsorted PBMCs, obtained 1.2 years after starting antiretroviral therapy. Receptors were obtained from a man between 45 and 60 years old with HIV.

This chain links TRBV11-2 with TRBJ1-2; D call uncertain. The CDR3 contains 13 residues. Germline V gene sequence: CDR1 SGHAT, CDR2 FQNNGV. Trimming took off 3 bases at V and 7 bases at J, with 12 bases between the two ends. In DNA form, the CDR3 reads TGTGCCAGCAGCTTGGATACTCTTCGTGGCTACACCTTC. It translates to CASSLDTLRGYTF.

This chain uses TRBV6-1 with TRBJ1-6; D gene uncertain. CDR1 and CDR2 from the germline V gene are MNHNS and SASEGT. The V end lost 0 bases, the J end lost 6 bases, and 9 bases lay between the germline ends. There are 15 residues in the CDR3. The chain's CDR3 is CASSEAEVANSPLHF. CDR3 bases: TGTGCCAGCAGTGAAGCGGAGGTTGCTAATTCACCCCTCCACTTT.

The chain is built from TRBV28 and TRBJ2-7; TRBD1 might be the D (6 bases). With 1 base removed from V and 4 bases from J, the gap between germline ends came to 11 bases. This CDR3 comprises 14 residues. Germline V lookup: CDR1 MDHEN, CDR2 SYDVKM. The CDR3 protein is CASSLSPRGYEQYF. The CDR3 DNA is TGTGCCAGCAGTTTATCCCCCAGGGGTTACGAGCAGTACTTC.

The chain couples TRBV9 to TRBJ2-2; possible D gene TRBD1, 6 bases. Trimming stripped 3 bases from V and 6 bases from J, with 18 bases between. There are 16 residues in the CDR3. The germline gives CDR1 SGDLS, CDR2 YYNGEE. Written as DNA, the CDR3 is TGTGCCAGCAGCGCCTCCTTGACAGGTCGGCCCGGGGAGCTGTTTTTT. This codes for CASSASLTGRPGELFF.

J is TRBJ2-5 and V is TRBV2; the D gene is possibly TRBD1 (6 bases). The DNA end lines up better with TRBJ2-7; the J call may be wrong. Per the germline V gene, CDR1 is SNHLY and CDR2 is FYNNEI. The CDR3 is made up of 14 amino acids. The CDR3 here is CASTPATGAYEQYF. The CDR3 nucleotides are TGTGCCAGCACCCCCGCGACAGGCGCCTACGAGCAGTACTTC.

V usage is TRBV11-2 and J usage is TRBJ1-2; D unresolved. Germline values: CDR1 SGHAT, CDR2 FQNNGV. The length of the CDR3 is 13 residues. The germline V and J ends were trimmed by 0 bases and 2 bases, with 4 bases remaining between them. CDR3 bases: TGTGCCAGCAGCTTAGACAGGAACTATGGCTACACCTTC. Translated: CASSLDRNYGYTF.

This clone has more than one count but fewer than ten. The V call is TRBV7-9, the J call TRBJ1-1, with TRBD1 identical over 8 bases. Germline V gene sequence: CDR1 SEHNR, CDR2 FQNEAQ (reference sequence). V lost 4 bases and J lost 4; bases outside the gene matches: 5. The CDR3 contains 14 residues. The CDR3 protein is CASSWDRSFTEAFF. CDR3 sequence (DNA): TGTGCCAGCAGCTGGGACAGGAGTTTCACTGAAGCTTTCTTT.

This chain uses TRBV27 with TRBJ2-7; D remains unclear. CDR3 length: 14 amino acids. The V gene lost 2 bases and the J gene lost 2 bases, with 10 bases spanning the gap. In germline, CDR1 is MNHEY, CDR2 SMNVEV (reference sequence). The chain's CDR3 is CASSLRTDAYEQYF. The CDR3 DNA sequence: TGTGCCAGCAGTTTAAGGACGGACGCCTACGAGCAGTACTTC.

This clone was seen a few times. The chain employs TRBV7-2 and TRBJ2-1; D may be TRBD1 or TRBD2 (5 bases each). This CDR3 has 17 residues. CDR1 is SGHTA, CDR2 FQGNSA, per germline. Trimming took off 2 bases at V and 3 bases at J, with 17 bases between the two ends. The CDR3, as DNA: TGTGCCAGCAGCTTAAGGGACGCCCAGGCCGGCTACAATGAGCAGTTCTTC. This translates into CASSLRDAQAGYNEQFF.

This sequence joins TRBV6-5 and TRBJ1-2; 8 nucleotides align to TRBD1. Germline assignment: CDR1 MNHEY and CDR2 SVGAGI. The CDR3 covers 14 residues. Trimming at V came to 6 bases and at J to 4 bases, leaving 7 bases not matched to a gene. This CDR3 is CASRKDRASYGYTF. CDR3 bases: TGTGCCAGCAGAAAGGACAGGGCCTCCTATGGCTACACCTTC.

The table lists this clone with a count of one. V is TRBV6-5 and J is TRBJ1-5; 8 bases align to TRBD1. CDR3 length: 14 amino acids. Germline V gene lookup returns CDR1 MNHEY and CDR2 SVGAGI. The J segment lost 3 bases and the V segment lost 4 bases, leaving 2 bases of the junction unmatched. CDR3 in amino acids: CASSWTGNNQPQHF. CDR3 DNA sequence: TGTGCCAGCAGTTGGACAGGGAACAATCAGCCCCAGCATTTT.

In this sample, this clone turned up a few times. The chain couples TRBV19 to TRBJ1-2, with D perhaps TRBD1 (5 bases). The CDR3 has 16 residues. Trimming left V 1 base short and J 5 bases short, with 17 bases between. Per the germline V gene, CDR1 is LNHDA and CDR2 is SQIVND (reference sequence). The chain's CDR3 is CASSIGSRGRVYGYTF. Here the CDR3 DNA reads TGTGCCAGTAGTATAGGGTCGAGGGGACGAGTTTATGGCTACACCTTC. Combining the CDR3 with reference TRBV19 and TRBJ1-2 gives the whole variable domain DGGITQSPKYLFRKEGQNVTLSCEQNLNHDAMYWYRQDPGQGLRLIYYSQIVNDFQKGDIAEGYSVSREKKESFPLTVTSAQKNPTAFYLCASSIGSRGRVYGYTFGSGTRLTVV.

In regard to this clone: The junction does not match germline at one end; this may be a read error. CDR3 amino acids: CASSLSVDTGANVLTF. DNA of the CDR3: TGTGCTAGCAGCTTAAGTGTGGACACTGGGGCCAACGTCCTGACTTTC. The J gene is TRBJ2-6, the V gene TRBV7-7; the D gene is possibly TRBD1 (5 bases). The CDR3 has 16 amino acids. The germline gives CDR1 SSHAT, CDR2 FNYEAQ (reference sequence).

The rearrangement joins TRBV5-6 to TRBJ1-1; TRBD1 is a possible D gene (6 bases). V lost 1 base and J lost 0, with 13 bases in between. The CDR3 length is 16 residues. Germline V gene sequence: CDR1 SGHDT, CDR2 YYEEEE. CDR3: CASSLYTGQLNTEAFF. The CDR3, as DNA: TGTGCCAGCAGCTTGTATACTGGACAGTTGAACACTGAAGCTTTCTTT.